These 3 T cell receptor beta chains came from one sample sequenced in a study of blood T cell repertoires in COVID-19. Libraries were prepared by immunoSEQ multiplex PCR; TCRdb keeps only in-frame clonotypes and omits some of them. The sample holds hundreds of thousands of clones, around 88% seen once. What was sequenced was peripheral blood. The receptors come from a woman aged 25-40 years who had recovered from COVID-19.

In this sample, this clone turned up a few times. J is TRBJ1-6 and V is TRBV5-4, with D possibly matching TRBD1 (5 bases). Looked up from germline, CDR1 is SGHNT and CDR2 is YYREEE (reference sequence). Trimming removed 4 bases at V and 0 bases at J, with 17 bases between. The CDR3 runs 18 residues. CDR3 sequence reads: CASSPGVDWSSYNSPLHF. The CDR3 DNA follows: TGTGCCAGCAGCCCGGGGGTGGACTGGAGCTCCTATAATTCACCCCTCCACTTT.

This clone appeared once. J is TRBJ1-2 and V is TRBV28; TRBD1 matches 11 bases. Germline CDR1 and CDR2: MDHEN and SYDVKM. This CDR3 comprises 14 residues. The V and J ends lost 5 bases and 3 bases, in that order; junction bases with no gene match: 2. The CDR3 region has the DNA TGTGCCAGCAGTCGGACAGGGGGCGACTATGGCTACACCTTC. The encoded protein is CASSRTGGDYGYTF.

The gene calls are TRBV7-9 and TRBJ1-5, with a possible D match to TRBD1 (6 bases). With 4 bases removed from V and 0 bases from J, the gap between germline ends came to 16 bases. Looked up from germline, CDR1 is SEHNR and CDR2 is FQNEAQ (reference sequence). The CDR3 is 17 amino acids. The CDR3 sequence: CASSSHRDRYSNQPQHF. DNA for the CDR3: TGTGCCAGCAGCTCCCATAGAGACAGGTATAGCAATCAGCCCCAGCATTTT.